This TCR beta chain comes out of a study of blood T cell repertoires in COVID-19. About the study: Both acute and convalescent COVID-19 samples were obtained from the United States, Italy and Spain.

Produced via immunoSEQ multiplex PCR; TCRdb's table is partial and in-frame only. The table records fewer than 95,000 clones, 70% to 90% of them present only once. This CDR3 contains 16 residues. V lost 2 bases and J lost 0; bases outside the gene matches: 6. Germline V gene sequence: CDR1 GTSNPN, CDR2 SVGIG (reference sequence). The TCR was taken from a man aged 45-65 years with active or convalescent COVID-19. The chain has TRBV30 and TRBJ2-7; TRBD2 agrees at 11 bases. Sequencing was done on a sample of peripheral blood. CDR3: CAWSRASGRSSYEQYF. CDR3 nucleotide sequence: TGTGCCTGGAGTAGGGCTAGCGGGAGGAGCTCCTACGAGCAGTACTTC.